This passage covers 26 T cell receptor beta chains from one sample sequenced in a study of T-cell reconstitution after alpha-beta-depleted transplantation in children. During its preparation, the TCRbeta library received unique molecular identifiers. A single record per CDR3 protein comes from TCRdb applying MiXCR to the PCR reads. The sample holds about 110,000 distinct CDR3 sequences, approximately 6.4% seen once. The sample was PBMCs, mostly from graft donor cells, taken 360 days after TCRalphabeta/CD19-depleted stem cell transplant. All receptors come from a male patient aged 2 to 10 who had a stem cell transplant for acute lymphoblastic leukemia, so the T cells may come from the graft donor.

This clonotype was detected a few times. The J gene is TRBJ2-7, the V gene TRBV13; D is tentatively TRBD1 or TRBD2 (6 bases each). Trimming cost V 5 bases and J 3 bases, with 17 bases left between them. The V gene's germline CDR1 is PRHDT and CDR2 FYEKMQ (reference sequence). The CDR3 runs to 15 residues. CDR3 in amino acids: CASSEAGQGSYEQYF. The CDR3 DNA is TGTGCCAGCAGCGAGGCGGGGCAGGGGAGCTACGAGCAGTACTTC.

This clonotype was detected ten times or more. V and J are TRBV20-1 and TRBJ2-2; TRBD1 aligns across 10 bases. The germline V gene encodes CDR1 DFQATT and CDR2 SNEGSKA (reference sequence). The CDR3 extends over 16 amino acids. The junction had 12 bases not matched to a gene; V was cut back by 5 bases and J by 6 bases. CDR3 residues: CSAPRWTGGIAGELFF. For the CDR3, the DNA is TGCAGTGCTCCTCGATGGACAGGGGGGATCGCCGGGGAGCTGTTTTTT.

The J gene is TRBJ1-2, the V gene TRBV9; possibly TRBD1 for D (6 bases). Germline V lookup: CDR1 SGDLS, CDR2 YYNGEE. CDR3 length equals 14 residues. The V end was cut by 6 bases, the J end by 2 bases, with 14 bases between. The CDR3 nucleotides are TGTGCCAGCACCGAAGGGGGGGAAAACTATGGCTACACCTTC. Protein product: CASTEGGENYGYTF.

This clonotype was picked up many times. CDR3 in amino acids: CASSLFREVETQYF. In DNA, the CDR3 is TGTGCCAGCAGTTTATTTAGGGAAGTCGAGACCCAGTACTTC. The rearrangement joins TRBV12-3 or TRBV12-4 to TRBJ2-5, with D unresolved. Trimming left V 2 bases short and J 5 bases short, with 12 bases between. The CDR3 consists of 14 residues.

Many counts were recorded for this clonotype. The chain employs TRBV5-1 and TRBJ1-1; TRBD1 might be the D (6 bases). This CDR3 region has 13 residues. The V gene's germline CDR1 is SGHRS and CDR2 YFSETQ. V lost 7 bases to trimming and J lost 3 bases, with 13 bases between them. The CDR3 region has the DNA TGCGCCAGCTACAGGGACGGGGACACTGAAGCTTTCTTT. It specifies CASYRDGDTEAFF.

The chain couples TRBV11-2 to TRBJ1-1; a weak D match, TRBD1 (5 bases). In germline, CDR1 is SGHAT, CDR2 FQNNGV. Trimming took off 3 bases at V and 2 bases at J, with 16 bases between the two ends. The CDR3 length is 16 residues. CDR3 nucleotides: TGTGCCAGCAGCTTGGCTCCTTGGGACCGAAACACTGAAGCTTTCTTT. As protein: CASSLAPWDRNTEAFF. Full variable domain (outside the CDR3, taken from reference TRBV11-2 and TRBJ1-1): EAGVAQSPRYKIIEKRQSVAFWCNPISGHATLYWYQQILGQGPKLLIQFQNNGVVDDSQLPKDRFSAERLKGVDSTLKIQPAKLEDSAVYLCASSLAPWDRNTEAFFGQGTRLTVV.

This clonotype has a handful of counts. The chain employs TRBV4-1 and TRBJ2-7; TRBD1 aligns across 9 bases. The CDR3 sequence is 17 residues long. Looked up from germline, CDR1 is MGHRA and CDR2 is YSYEKL. Unmatched junction bases numbered 11, after V lost 1 base and J lost 4 bases. In nucleotides, the CDR3 is TGCGCCAGCAGCCAAGGGGGGACAGGGACCAACAGGTACGAGCAGTACTTC. This codes for CASSQGGTGTNRYEQYF.

This clonotype was counted at least ten times. For the CDR3, the DNA is TGTGCCAGCAGTTACCTGATCGGGGGATCTTACAATGAGCAGTTCTTC. This codes for CASSYLIGGSYNEQFF. The rearrangement uses TRBV6-2 or TRBV6-3 and TRBJ2-1, with a tentative D call TRBD2 (6 bases). The CDR3 contains 16 residues. From germline, CDR1 is MNHEY and CDR2 SVGEGT. V was shortened by 2 bases and J by 4 bases, with 15 bases between the two germline ends.

This clonotype appeared many times. The rearrangement links TRBV6-1 to TRBJ1-1; 7 positions agree with TRBD1. The length of the CDR3 is 12 residues. Germline trimming cut 3 bases from V and 7 bases from J; bases unmatched to any gene: 2. Germline V CDR1 and CDR2: MNHNS, SASEGT. Written as DNA, the CDR3 is TGTGCCAGCAGTGACACAGGGGTTGAAGCTTTCTTT. This codes for CASSDTGVEAFF.

The rearrangement links TRBV18 to TRBJ2-7; possibly TRBD2 for D (5 bases). The CDR3 contains 14 residues. Trimming removed 4 bases from V and 2 bases from J, with 12 bases in between. Germline V lookup: CDR1 KGHSH, CDR2 LQKENI. CDR3 nucleotide sequence: TGTGCCAGCTCACTTTCGGACGGGACCTACGAGCAGTACTTC. Amino acids: CASSLSDGTYEQYF.

This clonotype was seen a handful of times. The chain carries TRBV27 and TRBJ2-7; 7 bases line up with TRBD1. Germline CDR1 reads MNHEY; CDR2 reads SMNVEV (reference sequence). There are 14 residues in the CDR3. V trimming: 5 bases; J trimming: 3 bases; junction bases outside the gene matches: 7. CDR3 DNA sequence: TGTGCCAGCAGTATCTCGGGACAGATCTACGAGCAGTACTTC. This codes for CASSISGQIYEQYF.

The chain employs TRBV24-1 and TRBJ2-5, with D perhaps matching TRBD1 (6 bases). The V gene's germline CDR1 is KGHDR and CDR2 SFDVKD. Trimming removed 0 bases from V and 6 bases from J, with 10 bases in between. The CDR3 spans 14 residues. The DNA for the CDR3 is TGTGCCACCAGTGATTTGACAGGGCAGCAGACCCAGTACTTC. Translating it yields CATSDLTGQQTQYF.

This rearrangement joins TRBV12-3 or TRBV12-4 to TRBJ2-7, with D maybe TRBD2 (6 bases). Trimming took 7 bases from V and 2 from J, leaving 12 bases between them. CDR3 size: 13 residues. The CDR3 DNA sequence: TGTGCCAGCACGGTAGGGAGGACCTACGAGCAGTACTTC. Its translation: CASTVGRTYEQYF.

This clonotype was recorded at least ten times. The CDR3 DNA reads as TGTGCCAGCAGTTTTAACGTCTCACCAGGGGACGAGCAGTACTTC. Translation: CASSFNVSPGDEQYF. The rearrangement links TRBV6-2 or TRBV6-3 to TRBJ2-7, with D tentatively TRBD1 (6 bases). Trimming stripped 4 bases from V and 5 bases from J, with 18 bases between. CDR1 and CDR2 from the germline V gene are MNHEY and SVGEGT. This CDR3 is 15 amino acids long.

This clonotype was seen repeatedly, ten times or more. This rearrangement joins TRBV29-1 to TRBJ1-1; perhaps TRBD1 as D (6 bases). This CDR3 spans 14 amino acids. In germline, CDR1 is SQVTM, CDR2 ANQGSEA. With 6 bases removed from V and 3 bases from J, the gap between germline ends came to 17 bases. The CDR3 DNA reads TGCAGCGTCACCGACAGGTCCCTGGACACTGAAGCTTTCTTT. It is translated as CSVTDRSLDTEAFF. The full variable domain, rest sourced from reference TRBV29-1 and TRBJ1-1, is SAVISQKPSRDICQRGTSLTIQCQVDSQVTMMFWYRQQPGQSLTLIATANQGSEATYESGFVIDKFPISRPNLTFSTLTVSNMSPEDSSIYLCSVTDRSLDTEAFFGQGTRLTVV.

In this sample, this clonotype turned up a few times. The chain combines TRBV24-1 with TRBJ2-1; D is unresolved. V lost 0 bases, J lost 5 bases, and 4 bases lay in between. Germline-derived CDR1 and CDR2 are KGHDR and SFDVKD. This CDR3 has 13 residues. CDR3 sequence (DNA): TGTGCCACCAGTGATTTGTTGGACAATGAGCAGTTCTTC. The encoded protein is CATSDLLDNEQFF.

The V call is TRBV11-2, the J call TRBJ1-6; D is undetermined. With 1 base removed from V and 8 bases from J, the gap between germline ends came to 15 bases. Germline loops: CDR1 SGHAT, CDR2 FQNNGV. The CDR3 runs 16 residues. The DNA of the CDR3 is TGTGCCAGCAGCTTAGCCGGGATCTCTCCCTATTCACCCCTCCACTTT. It yields the protein CASSLAGISPYSPLHF.

For the CDR3, the DNA is TGTGCCAGCAGCCCTCAGACTGGGCCCTCCTACGAGCAGTACTTC. Translating it yields CASSPQTGPSYEQYF. The chain joins TRBV5-4 to TRBJ2-7; no clear D. The CDR3 covers 15 residues. Germline values: CDR1 SGHNT, CDR2 YYREEE (reference sequence). Trimming removed 4 bases from V and 0 bases from J, with 14 bases in between.

This clonotype was found a few times. The J gene is TRBJ1-5, the V gene TRBV6-1; 7 bases fit TRBD1. CDR3 size: 16 residues. The V gene's germline CDR1 is MNHNS and CDR2 SASEGT. V lost 6 bases and J lost 6; bases outside the gene matches: 14. This CDR3 reads CASSPRRGLIGQPQHF. Written as DNA, the CDR3 is TGTGCCAGCAGCCCAAGGAGGGGGCTCATTGGTCAGCCCCAGCATTTT.

This clonotype showed up many times. The chain is built from TRBV5-1 and TRBJ2-5; no clear D. Germline assignment: CDR1 SGHRS and CDR2 YFSETQ. V was trimmed by 4 bases and J by 3 bases, leaving 16 bases between them. This CDR3 region has 15 residues. The CDR3 loop reads CASSPRVPLEETQYF. The DNA for the CDR3 is TGCGCCAGCAGCCCCCGAGTACCCCTGGAAGAGACCCAGTACTTC.

This sequence joins TRBV10-3 and TRBJ2-2, with D maybe TRBD2 (7 bases). This CDR3 spans 15 amino acids. CDR1 ENHRY and CDR2 SYGVKD come from the germline V gene. Between the trimmed V and J ends, which lost 8 bases and 1 base, there was a span of 14 bases. The CDR3 DNA follows: TGTGCCATCGGGGGGGGCGGTGAGAACACCGGGGAGCTGTTTTTT. It encodes CAIGGGGENTGELFF.

This clonotype was seen repeatedly, ten times or more. The gene calls are TRBV5-1 and TRBJ1-2; 7 bases agree with TRBD1. There are 14 residues in the CDR3. CDR1 is SGHRS, CDR2 YFSETQ, per germline. J was trimmed by 2 bases and V by 0 bases; bases with no gene match: 1. The DNA for the CDR3 is TGCGCCAGCAGCTTGGACAGGGGAAACTATGGCTACACCTTC. Residues: CASSLDRGNYGYTF.

This clonotype has at least ten counts. The genes are TRBV6-5 and TRBJ1-5; 9 nucleotides match TRBD1. From germline, CDR1 is MNHEY and CDR2 SVGAGI. The CDR3 spans 13 residues. The junction had 5 bases not matched to a gene; V was cut back by 10 bases and J by 4 bases. This chain's CDR3 is CATQGASNQPQHF. The CDR3 region has the DNA TGTGCCACACAGGGGGCAAGTAATCAGCCCCAGCATTTT.

This clonotype was counted only a few times. The chain has TRBV6-2 or TRBV6-3 and TRBJ2-3; D gene uncertain. This CDR3 has 12 amino acids. V lost 7 bases, J lost 6 bases, and 11 bases lay in between. CDR1 is MNHEY, CDR2 SVGEGT, per germline. The CDR3 sequence: CASTQDGDTQYF. The CDR3, as DNA: TGTGCCAGCACCCAGGACGGCGATACGCAGTATTTT.

This clonotype was observed a handful of times. The chain combines TRBV13 with TRBJ2-5; 9 nucleotides align to TRBD1. V shed 0 bases and J 5 bases; nucleotides not matched to a gene: 4. The CDR3 is made up of 15 amino acids. Per germline, CDR1 PRHDT and CDR2 FYEKMQ (reference sequence). CDR3 sequence (DNA): TGTGCCAGCAGCTTAGGACAGGGGGCGATGGAGACCCAGTACTTC. It is translated as CASSLGQGAMETQYF.

This clonotype was picked up many times. The chain carries TRBV12-3 or TRBV12-4 and TRBJ2-4; 8 bases are a match to TRBD1. The CDR3 has 15 amino acids. J was trimmed by 6 bases and V by 4 bases; bases with no gene match: 8. CDR3 in amino acids: CASSSPPDRVNIQYF. CDR3 coding DNA: TGTGCCAGCAGTTCCCCCCCGGACAGGGTAAACATTCAGTACTTC.